Below, one TCR beta chain is given with its context. Its antigen is not known. This may be a read error, as it is one base from a much larger clone. No cell sorting was done before RNA was extracted from the tissue. Distant lung tissue was collected more than 3 cm away from the tumor edge. A modified ARM-PCR protocol with three rounds of nested PCR amplified TCRbeta. Via MiXCR, TCRdb re-called the multiplex PCR reads, giving one row per CDR3 protein. The sample includes tens of thousands of distinct CDR3 sequences, roughly 67% seen only once; the top ten take about 32%. Germline assignment: CDR1 DFQATT and CDR2 SNEGSKA (reference sequence). The CDR3 has 13 amino acids. This sample was included in a study of tumor and adjacent non-tumor tissue in lung cancer. Overall study results and limits: Normal lung showed higher cumulative top 100 clone frequency than tumor. Tumor tissue had significantly higher TCR diversity than normal lung.

The sample taken for sequencing was distant non-tumor lung tissue. The chain is built from TRBV20-1 and TRBJ2-3, with a weak D call TRBD2 (5 bases). This TCR was sampled from a woman aged 70-85 years with non-small cell lung cancer. The CDR3 DNA sequence: TGCAGTGCTAGAGATGGGAGAACAGATAGGCAGTATTTT. It specifies CSARDGRTDRQYF.